Listed below are T cell receptor beta chains from one sample, sequenced in a study of blood T cell repertoires in COVID-19. Here immunoSEQ multiplex PCR was the method, and the copy in TCRdb shows in-frame clones only, minus some. This sample has a few hundred thousand clones; nearly 90% occur once, and the top ten carry roughly 9%. Source material: peripheral blood. All receptors derive from a man aged 18 to 30 with active or convalescent COVID-19. Both conserved end residues are part of each CDR3. A D gene is named only where the DNA matches it firmly. Size is omitted from some rows. Given values are once, few, many or a class for expanded clones.

size	V	J	D	DNA	CDR3
.	TRBV9	TRBJ2-7	TRBD2	TGTGCCAGCAGCCCTAGGGGCGGGGGGGCCTACGAGCAGTACTTC	CASSPRGGGAYEQYF
.	TRBV25-1	TRBJ2-5	.	TGTGCCAGCAGTGAACAGGGGCGAGAGACCCAGTACTTC	CASSEQGRETQYF
.	TRBV14	TRBJ2-3	.	TGTGCCAGCAGCGAGGGGGGACTACATTATCGGAGAGCGCAGTATTTT	CASSEGGLHYRRAQYF
few	TRBV12-5	TRBJ1-4	.	TGTGCTAGTGGTTTGGAGGTAACCCGGAGGGAAAAACTGTTTTTT	CASGLEVTRREKLFF
.	TRBV9	TRBJ2-5	TRBD2	TGTGCCAGTTCGGGGACTAGCGGGGGGGCCGGAGAGACCCAGTACTTC	CASSGTSGGAGETQYF
.	TRBV29-1	TRBJ2-1	.	TGCAGCGTTGAAGATACTAGCTCCAGCTCCTACAATGAGCAGTTCTTC	CSVEDTSSSSYNEQFF
.	TRBV5-1	TRBJ2-3	.	TGCGCCAGCAGCAGACTCCAGGGTGCCGATACGCAGTATTTT	CASSRLQGADTQYF
few	TRBV19	TRBJ1-2	TRBD1	TGTGCCAGTAGTACCTGGACAGGGGCCGCCGGGGCTACAGTCTTC	CASSTWTGAAGATVF
.	TRBV9	TRBJ1-4	.	TGTGCCAGCAGCGTAGGCACACAGGGACGGAAACTGTTTTTT	CASSVGTQGRKLFF
.	TRBV27	TRBJ1-1	.	TGTGCCAGCAGTTTATCCCGGGGGTTCTCGGAAGCTTTCTTT	CASSLSRGFSEAFF
.	TRBV2	TRBJ2-1	.	TGTGCCAGCAAACCAACTAGCTACAATGAGCAGTTCTTC	CASKPTSYNEQFF
.	TRBV27	TRBJ2-1	TRBD2	TGTGCCAGCAGTTTATCAGGACTAGCGGGGGGCCTGGAGCAGTTCTTC	CASSLSGLAGGLEQFF
.	TRBV27	TRBJ2-7	TRBD1	TGTGCCAGCAGTCGTTACAGGGGTGGGAGCTCCTACGAGCAGTACTTC	CASSRYRGGSSYEQYF
.	TRBV28	TRBJ1-2	.	TGTGCCAGCGGGACCGGGGGGGCTGGCTATGGCTACACCTTC	CASGTGGAGYGYTF
.	TRBV7-9	TRBJ2-1	.	TGTGCCAGCAGCTTAGCGCCCACCGCCCGGAATGAGCAGTTCTTC	CASSLAPTARNEQFF
.	TRBV12-1	TRBJ2-5	.	TGTGCCAGCAGCCACGGGACTGATGGGACCCAGTACTTC	CASSHGTDGTQYF
.	TRBV19	TRBJ2-3	TRBD1	TGTGCCAGTAGTACCCCCCCGGACAGGCTCACAGATACGCAGTATTTT	CASSTPPDRLTDTQYF
.	TRBV10-3	TRBJ1-2	.	TGTGCCATCAGTGAGTCAGGCGGGGTCGATGGCTACACCTTC	CAISESGGVDGYTF
.	TRBV29-1	TRBJ1-2	.	TGCAGCGTTGGTGACAGCAACTATGGCTACACCTTC	CSVGDSNYGYTF
.	TRBV14	TRBJ1-5	.	TGTGCCAGCAGCCAAGAGGAGGGTACCAGGGCGTTTGATCAGCCCCAGCATTTT	CASSQEEGTRAFDQPQHF
.	TRBV5-1	TRBJ1-5	.	TGCGCCAGCAGCTTGGGCCCTCCGGGGAATCAGCCCCAGCATTTT	CASSLGPPGNQPQHF
few	TRBV9	TRBJ2-2	.	TGTGCCAGCAGCCGGGGGACGCCGAACACCGGGGAGCTGTTTTTT	CASSRGTPNTGELFF
.	TRBV6-2/TRBV6-3	TRBJ2-2	TRBD1	TGTGCCAGCAGTTCCGGGACAGGGGAGACCGGGGAGCTGTTTTTT	CASSSGTGETGELFF
.	TRBV14	TRBJ2-7	TRBD1	TGTGCCAGCAGCGTAAGCCTGACAGGGAACGAGCAGTACTTC	CASSVSLTGNEQYF
few	TRBV29-1	TRBJ1-1	.	TGCAGCGTAAACGCTCAGATGATGAACACTGAAGCTTTCTTT	CSVNAQMMNTEAFF
once	TRBV5-1	TRBJ1-6	TRBD1	TGCGCCAGCAGCTTGGGAACCGGGACAGCCTATAATTCACCCCTCCACTTT	CASSLGTGTAYNSPLHF
once	TRBV5-1	TRBJ1-6	.	TGCGCCAGCAGCTCGTCCGGGGGAAGCTCCTATAATTCACCCCTCCACTTT	CASSSSGGSSYNSPLHF
once	TRBV6-6	TRBJ1-1	.	TGTGCCAGCAGTTACTCGAAGGGGTGGAGAACTGAAGCTTTCTTT	CASSYSKGWRTEAFF
.	TRBV12-5	TRBJ2-5	TRBD2	TGTGCTAGTGGTTTGTTGCCGACTAGCGTGAACGACCAACAGTACTTC	CASGLLPTSVNDQQYF
.	TRBV6-5	TRBJ2-7	.	TGTGCCAGCGCTGGCCTTTACGAGCAGTACTTC	CASAGLYEQYF
.	TRBV24-1	TRBJ2-3	TRBD1	TGTGCCACCAGTGACTCCGGGACAGCTGCTAGCACAGATACGCAGTATTTT	CATSDSGTAASTDTQYF
.	TRBV9	TRBJ1-2	.	TGTGCCAGCAGCGTAGGGTTCAGGGGAGCTAACTATGGCTACACCTTC	CASSVGFRGANYGYTF
.	TRBV5-4	TRBJ1-5	TRBD1	TGTGCCAGCAGCTTCCGGGACAGGGGCAATTATAGCAATCAGCCCCAGCATTTT	CASSFRDRGNYSNQPQHF
.	TRBV7-6	TRBJ2-1	TRBD2	TGTGCCAGCAGCTTATGGCCCCAAGCGGGGGGGTATAACAATGAGCAGTTCTTC	CASSLWPQAGGYNNEQFF
.	TRBV7-2	TRBJ1-5	.	TGTGCCAGCAGCTTAAATCCGGGAGGCAATCAGCCCCAGCATTTT	CASSLNPGGNQPQHF
.	TRBV7-2	TRBJ2-2	.	TGTGCCAGCAGCTATTCTCGACAGGCCACCGGGGAGCTGTTTTTT	CASSYSRQATGELFF
.	TRBV6-5	TRBJ1-5	.	TGTGCCAGCAGAAAAGAGAGAGACACCCAGCATTTT	CASRKERDTQHF
.	TRBV7-8	TRBJ1-4	.	TGTGCCAGCAGCTTTGCTGGGGCGGCTGAAAAACTGTTTTTT	CASSFAGAAEKLFF
once	TRBV15	TRBJ1-3	.	TGTGCCACCAGCACCAGAGGCTCTGGAAACACCATATATTTT	CATSTRGSGNTIYF
.	TRBV27	TRBJ1-6	TRBD1	TGTGCCAGCAGTTTAAGGCCCCGGACAGGAGGGGTGCTATACAATTCACCCCTCCACTTT	CASSLRPRTGGVLYNSPLHF
.	TRBV9	TRBJ2-7	.	TGTGCCAGCAGCGCGAGTCCCCAGGGATCCTACGAGCAGTACTTC	CASSASPQGSYEQYF
.	TRBV24-1	TRBJ2-1	TRBD2	TGTGCCACCAGTGGGGGGGGGTACAATGAGCAGTTCTTC	CATSGGGYNEQFF
once	TRBV10-2	TRBJ1-1	TRBD1	TGCGCCAGCAGTGAGTCAGGTGGGACAGGGTTTCCTGAAGCTTTCTTT	CASSESGGTGFPEAFF
few	TRBV7-8	TRBJ1-1	.	TGTGCCAGCAGCCCCCAGGGGAAGCGCACTGAAGCTTTCTTT	CASSPQGKRTEAFF
.	TRBV19	TRBJ1-4	.	TGTGCCAGTAGTATCGGCGGGGAAAAACTGTTTTTT	CASSIGGEKLFF
.	TRBV2	TRBJ2-5	.	TGTGCCAGCAGTCCAACCCTAGGGACCCAGTACTTC	CASSPTLGTQYF
.	TRBV2	TRBJ2-7	TRBD2	TGTGCCAGCAGTGAACCCAGCGGGGGGTACGAGCAGTACTTC	CASSEPSGGYEQYF
.	TRBV27	TRBJ2-1	.	TGTGCCAGCAGTTTACAGGGTAACAATGAGCAGTTCTTC	CASSLQGNNEQFF